These 32 T cell receptor beta chains came from one sample sequenced in a study of blood T cell repertoires in COVID-19 (dated by TCRdb to 2019 to 2021). The method was the immunoSEQ multiplex PCR assay. TCRdb limited this immuneACCESS table to in-frame rearrangements with V and J called. A share of clones is missing; checked studies link under half to unresolved V genes, and the rest is unexplained. The sample includes roughly 80,000 clones, with 82% observed a single time. Around a fifth of the sample belongs to the ten largest clones. Sample: peripheral blood. Every receptor here comes from a human donor in a cohort sampled during active COVID-19.

The V gene is TRBV7-2, the J gene TRBJ2-1; possibly TRBD2 for D (7 bases). Germline V gives CDR1 SGHTA, CDR2 FQGNSA. The CDR3 spans 13 residues. Trimming took 10 bases from V and 4 from J, leaving 14 bases between them. Here the CDR3 reads CATGGGFYNEQFF. The CDR3 coding sequence is TGTGCCACCGGCGGGGGCTTTTACAATGAGCAGTTCTTC.

CDR3 DNA sequence: TGTGCCAGCTCCGTTGGGACAGCCAACTCCTACGAGCAGTACTTC. Translated: CASSVGTANSYEQYF. The chain is built from TRBV18 and TRBJ2-7; TRBD1 agrees at 7 bases. The CDR3 contains 15 residues. The V gene end was trimmed by 6 bases and the J gene end by 0 bases; junction bases not matched to a gene: 8. Germline lookup yields CDR1 KGHSH and CDR2 LQKENI.

This chain links TRBV2 with TRBJ2-3, with 8 bases fitting TRBD2. The ends lost 2 bases at V and 4 bases at J; junction bases unmatched: 11. This CDR3 has 17 residues. CDR1 and CDR2 from the germline V gene are SNHLY and FYNNEI. The CDR3 DNA sequence: TGTGCCAGCAGTGAAATGGGAGCGGGGGTCTGGTCAGATACGCAGTATTTT. Amino acid sequence: CASSEMGAGVWSDTQYF. Filled out from reference TRBV2 and TRBJ2-3, the complete variable domain reads EPEVTQTPSHQVTQMGQEVILRCVPISNHLYFYWYRQILGQKVEFLVSFYNNEISEKSEIFDDQFSVERPDGSNFTLKIRSTKLEDSAMYFCASSEMGAGVWSDTQYFGPGTRLTVL.

The V and J genes are TRBV6-1 and TRBJ2-7; the match to TRBD1 covers 7 bases. The CDR3 sequence is 14 residues long. V lost 2 bases and J lost 2; bases outside the gene matches: 3. Germline values: CDR1 MNHNS, CDR2 SASEGT. The CDR3 spells CASSENRGPYEQYF. CDR3 DNA sequence: TGTGCCAGCAGTGAAAACAGGGGCCCCTACGAGCAGTACTTC.

This chain joins TRBV6-5 and TRBJ2-1, with 8 bases aligning to TRBD2. With 7 bases clipped from V and 0 bases from J, the junction kept 5 bases outside the gene matches. Germline values: CDR1 MNHEY, CDR2 SVGAGI. This CDR3 is 15 amino acids long. The CDR3, as DNA: TGTGCCAGCAAAAGTAGCGGGGTCTCCTACAATGAGCAGTTCTTC. It is translated as CASKSSGVSYNEQFF.

The chain couples TRBV28 to TRBJ1-2; D is unclear. Germline assignment: CDR1 MDHEN and CDR2 SYDVKM. V was clipped by 6 bases and J by 5 bases, with 7 bases between them. The CDR3 totals 11 residues. In DNA, the CDR3 is TGTGCCAGCAGCCGCAGATATGGCTACACCTTC. Protein sequence: CASSRRYGYTF.

J is TRBJ1-1 and V is TRBV29-1; D not certain. The CDR3 has 12 amino acids. CDR1 and CDR2 from the germline V gene are SQVTM and ANQGSEA. Trimming removed 6 bases at V and 1 base at J, with 9 bases between. CDR3 coding DNA: TGCAGCGTAGGAGGGTGGAACACTGAAGCTTTCTTT. Residues: CSVGGWNTEAFF.

The chain carries TRBV11-3 and TRBJ2-2; 11 bases fit TRBD2. CDR3 size: 15 residues. V trimming: 5 bases; J trimming: 5 bases; junction bases outside the gene matches: 4. Per the germline V gene, CDR1 is SGHNT and CDR2 is YENEEA. In nucleotides, the CDR3 is TGTGCCAGCAGCCAGGGACTAGCGGCAACCGGGGAGCTGTTTTTT. The encoded protein is CASSQGLAATGELFF.

Comments on this clone: Other DNA sequences within the sample encode an identical CDR3. The chain uses TRBV3-1 (or the pseudogene TRBV3-2) and TRBJ2-5; D is perhaps TRBD2 (7 bases). Germline values: CDR1 LGHDT, CDR2 YNNKEL (reference sequence). Trimming removed 4 bases from V and 5 bases from J, with 14 bases in between. CDR3 length: 14 residues. In DNA, the CDR3 is TGTGCCAGCAGCCCCCGCGGGGGCGGCGAGACCCAGTACTTC. This gives the protein CASSPRGGGETQYF.

The V call is TRBV7-2, the J call TRBJ2-5; TRBD2 agrees at 15 bases. The CDR3 is 16 residues long. V lost 6 bases and J lost 3; bases outside the gene matches: 5. Germline V gene data show CDR1 as SGHTA and CDR2 as FQGNSA. In DNA form, the CDR3 reads TGTGCCAGCAGGTTCCGGACTAGCGGGGGGGAAGAGACCCAGTACTTC. Residues: CASRFRTSGGEETQYF.

The chain combines TRBV11-3 with TRBJ2-3; D ambiguous. The V gene lost 5 bases and the J gene lost 4 bases, with 10 bases spanning the gap. This CDR3 region has 13 residues. Per the germline V gene, CDR1 is SGHNT and CDR2 is YENEEA. In DNA, the CDR3 is TGTGCCAGCAGCCGAGAAGCCGCAGATACGCAGTATTTT. This encodes CASSREAADTQYF.

This chain links TRBV5-1 with TRBJ2-7; D unresolved. The length of the CDR3 is 15 residues. CDR1 is SGHRS and CDR2 is YFSETQ in the germline V gene. V dropped 0 bases and J dropped 3 bases, with 13 bases sitting between them. CDR3 nucleotide sequence: TGCGCCAGCAGCTTGGACCAGCGTGTCTACTACGAGCAGTACTTC. Translating it yields CASSLDQRVYYEQYF.

The chain recombines TRBV24-1 with TRBJ2-3; 13 bases map to TRBD2. V lost 4 bases to trimming and J lost 7 bases; unmatched junction nucleotides: 7. Germline CDR1 and CDR2: KGHDR and SFDVKD. The CDR3 consists of 16 residues. In nucleotides, the CDR3 is TGTGCCACCAGTGACCGGACTAGCGGGGGCCTATATACGCAGTATTTT. This codes for CATSDRTSGGLYTQYF.

The chain carries TRBV19 and TRBJ2-7, with a tentative D call TRBD1 (7 bases). The V gene lost 3 bases and the J gene lost 4 bases, with 13 bases spanning the gap. The length of the CDR3 is 14 residues. Germline loops: CDR1 LNHDA, CDR2 SQIVND (reference sequence). CDR3 sequence reads: CASSIGRGRYEQYF. The CDR3 DNA follows: TGTGCCAGTAGTATCGGCAGGGGGAGGTACGAGCAGTACTTC.

The chain combines TRBV2 with TRBJ2-3; 9 nucleotides align to TRBD2. Germline loops: CDR1 SNHLY, CDR2 FYNNEI. This CDR3 has 15 residues. Trimming took 6 bases from V and 3 from J; bases not matched to a gene: 7. The CDR3 loop reads CASSTISGRTDTQYF. CDR3 coding DNA: TGTGCCAGCAGCACCATTAGCGGGAGAACAGATACGCAGTATTTT.

This chain connects TRBV7-2 to TRBJ2-1; 12 bases agree with TRBD2. This CDR3 has 19 amino acids. V lost 3 bases and J lost 0; bases outside the gene matches: 9. Germline assignment: CDR1 SGHTA and CDR2 FQGNSA. The DNA of the CDR3 is TGTGCCAGCAGCTTTCTAGCGGGGGGGCTGACTAGCTCCTACAATGAGCAGTTCTTC. Protein sequence: CASSFLAGGLTSSYNEQFF.

The CDR3 loop reads CASSLVPVETGELFF. CDR3 DNA sequence: TGTGCCAGCAGCTTAGTCCCCGTTGAGACCGGGGAGCTGTTTTTT. The chain couples TRBV11-2 to TRBJ2-2; D remains ambiguous. The germline gives CDR1 SGHAT, CDR2 FQNNGV. The CDR3 is 15 amino acids. Trimming shortened V by 1 base and J by 5 bases, and 11 bases separated the two germline ends.

This clone showed up just a few times. The chain links TRBV4-2 to TRBJ1-2; a possible D gene is TRBD1 (5 bases). CDR1 LGHNA and CDR2 YNFKEQ come from the germline V gene. The V gene lost 2 bases and the J gene lost 8 bases, with 18 bases spanning the gap. The CDR3 loop spans 15 amino acids. The CDR3 is CASSQYSQGYEGYTF. The DNA of the CDR3 is TGTGCCAGCAGCCAATACTCTCAGGGTTATGAGGGCTACACCTTC.

The genes are TRBV6-5 and TRBJ2-3; D ambiguous. The CDR3 runs to 11 residues. V was clipped by 5 bases and J by 3 bases, with 3 bases between them. The germline V gene encodes CDR1 MNHEY and CDR2 SVGAGI. The CDR3 here is CASSTTDTQYF. The CDR3 nucleotides read TGTGCCAGCAGTACAACAGATACGCAGTATTTT.

The rearrangement uses TRBV6-4 and TRBJ1-5; D not resolved. The CDR3 loop spans 17 amino acids. Germline CDR1 MRHNA, CDR2 SNTAGT. V lost 4 bases, J lost 6 bases, and 22 bases lay in between. The CDR3 loop reads CASSALGGNVAFQPQHF. The CDR3 bases are TGTGCCAGCAGTGCCCTAGGAGGGAATGTTGCTTTTCAGCCCCAGCATTTT.

The genes are TRBV11-2 and TRBJ2-5, with D hard to call. Per germline, CDR1 SGHAT and CDR2 FQNNGV. The V end lost 0 bases, the J end lost 4 bases, and 18 bases lay between the germline ends. This CDR3 spans 17 amino acids. The CDR3 DNA reads TGTGCCAGCAGCTTAGATCTCCGGGTTAACCTCCGAGAGACCCAGTACTTC. Encoded protein: CASSLDLRVNLRETQYF.

This clone has just one count. The rearrangement joins TRBV6-5 to TRBJ1-5; perhaps TRBD1 as D (6 bases). The CDR3 loop spans 13 amino acids. The germline V gene has CDR1 MNHEY and CDR2 SVGAGI. Trimming shortened V by 6 bases and J by 3 bases, and 9 bases separated the two germline ends. In DNA form, the CDR3 reads TGTGCCAGCAGCAGACAGGCCAATCAGCCCCAGCATTTT. Translation gives CASSRQANQPQHF.

V and J are TRBV2 and TRBJ2-7; the match to TRBD2 covers 7 bases. CDR1 SNHLY and CDR2 FYNNEI come from the germline V gene. This CDR3 spans 13 amino acids. V shed 5 bases, J shed 7 bases, and the junction held 8 bases outside the gene matches. DNA for the CDR3: TGTGCCAGCAGTTTTCTCCCCGGGGGGGAGCAGTACTTC. Translation: CASSFLPGGEQYF.

This chain's CDR3 is CASQLRTGGTVSYGYTF. The CDR3 bases are TGCGCCAGCCAACTACGGACAGGGGGCACTGTGTCTTATGGCTACACCTTC. The chain combines TRBV10-2 with TRBJ1-2; 11 bases agree with TRBD1. The V gene's germline CDR1 is WSHSY and CDR2 SAAADI. The V and J ends lost 8 bases and 5 bases, in that order; junction bases with no gene match: 16. CDR3 size: 17 residues.

The chain has TRBV3-1 (or the pseudogene TRBV3-2) and TRBJ1-1; D is possibly TRBD1 (5 bases). Germline CDR1 reads LGHDT; CDR2 reads YNNKEL (reference sequence). This CDR3 is 13 amino acids long. Trimming removed 4 bases at V and 10 bases at J, with 16 bases between. The CDR3 nucleotides read TGTGCCAGCAGCCCGGTGAGGGGAGGAAGAGCTTTCTTT. It yields the protein CASSPVRGGRAFF.

The V and J genes are TRBV6-5 and TRBJ1-5; 7 nucleotides match TRBD1. Trimming removed 5 bases from V and 3 bases from J; junction bases left unmatched: 4. Per the germline V gene, CDR1 is MNHEY and CDR2 is SVGAGI. This CDR3 is built from 14 residues. CDR3 amino acids: CASSPGTDNQPQHF. The CDR3 nucleotides are TGTGCCAGCAGTCCCGGGACAGACAATCAGCCCCAGCATTTT.

The chain carries TRBV5-4 and TRBJ1-3; D is unresolved. Germline CDR1 SGHNT, CDR2 YYREEE (reference sequence). CDR3 length equals 14 residues. The germline V and J ends were trimmed by 5 bases and 0 bases, with 9 bases remaining between them. The CDR3 bases are TGTGCCAGCAGTTCTATAGACTCTGGAAACACCATATATTTT. Its protein product is CASSSIDSGNTIYF.

This sequence joins TRBV29-1 and TRBJ2-1; D might be TRBD1 (5 bases). Germline CDR1 is SQVTM and CDR2 is ANQGSEA. The CDR3 loop spans 11 amino acids. V dropped 4 bases and J dropped 4 bases, with 5 bases sitting between them. CDR3 nucleotide sequence: TGCAGCGTTGGGACATACAATGAGCAGTTCTTC. Translated, it gives CSVGTYNEQFF.

This chain connects TRBV28 to TRBJ2-1; maybe TRBD2 (6 bases). Germline-derived CDR1 and CDR2 are MDHEN and SYDVKM. With 7 bases removed from V and 4 bases from J, the gap between germline ends came to 17 bases. The CDR3 contains 15 residues. CDR3 bases: TGTGCCAGCATGCGCGCCGGGACTGGATACAATGAGCAGTTCTTC. Residues: CASMRAGTGYNEQFF.

The chain links TRBV27 to TRBJ2-7, with TRBD2 as a possible D gene (7 bases). Trimming cost V 6 bases and J 5 bases, with 20 bases left between them. This CDR3 spans 15 amino acids. CDR1 and CDR2 (germline): MNHEY, SMNVEV (reference sequence). CDR3 loop: CASSLRAGGLNEQYF. CDR3 DNA: TGTGCCAGCAGCTTACGCGCCGGGGGGCTAAACGAGCAGTACTTC.

This clone showed up just a few times. This chain links TRBV9 with TRBJ1-3; no firm D call. Germline V CDR1 and CDR2: SGDLS, YYNGEE. Trimming removed 3 bases at V and 0 bases at J, with 7 bases between. The CDR3 length is 14 residues. This CDR3 reads CASSAQSSGNTIYF. The CDR3 nucleotides read TGTGCCAGCAGCGCACAAAGCTCTGGAAACACCATATATTTT.

The chain links TRBV5-1 to TRBJ1-2, with D perhaps TRBD1 (5 bases). V lost 0 bases and J lost 7, with 19 bases in between. The CDR3 length is 16 residues. Per germline, CDR1 SGHRS and CDR2 YFSETQ. The CDR3 region has the DNA TGCGCCAGCAGCTTGGCTTCCGGACAAACCCCGGGTGGCTACACCTTC. This encodes CASSLASGQTPGGYTF.